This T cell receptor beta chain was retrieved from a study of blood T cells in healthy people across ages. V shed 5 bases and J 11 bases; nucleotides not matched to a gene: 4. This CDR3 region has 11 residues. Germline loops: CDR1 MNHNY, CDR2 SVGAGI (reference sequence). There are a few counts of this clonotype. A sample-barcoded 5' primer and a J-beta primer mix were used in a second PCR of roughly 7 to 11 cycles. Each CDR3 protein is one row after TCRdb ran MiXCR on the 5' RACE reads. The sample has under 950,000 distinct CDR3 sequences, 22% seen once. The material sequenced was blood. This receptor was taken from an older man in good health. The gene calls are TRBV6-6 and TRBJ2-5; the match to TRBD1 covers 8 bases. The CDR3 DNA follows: TGTGCCAGCAGTGACAGGGGTAAGCAGTACTTC. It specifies CASSDRGKQYF.